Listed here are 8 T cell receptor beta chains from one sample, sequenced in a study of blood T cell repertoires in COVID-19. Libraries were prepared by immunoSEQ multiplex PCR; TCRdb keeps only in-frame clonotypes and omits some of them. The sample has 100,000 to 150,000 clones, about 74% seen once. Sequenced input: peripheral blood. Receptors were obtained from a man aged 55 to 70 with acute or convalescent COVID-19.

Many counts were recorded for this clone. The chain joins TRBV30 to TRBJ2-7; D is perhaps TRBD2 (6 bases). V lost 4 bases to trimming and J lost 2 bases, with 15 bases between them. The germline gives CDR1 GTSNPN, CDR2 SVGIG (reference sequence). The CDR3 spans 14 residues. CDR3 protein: CAWMIGRGTYEQYF. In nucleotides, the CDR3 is TGTGCCTGGATGATCGGGAGAGGGACCTACGAGCAGTACTTC.

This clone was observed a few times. The CDR3 sequence: CASNYRGTEAFF. The DNA for the CDR3 is TGTGCCAGCAACTACAGGGGGACTGAAGCTTTCTTT. The chain is built from TRBV13 and TRBJ1-1, with 8 positions matching TRBD1. Germline lookup yields CDR1 PRHDT and CDR2 FYEKMQ (reference sequence). This CDR3 is built from 12 residues. Trimming at V came to 7 bases and at J to 5 bases, leaving 3 bases not matched to a gene.

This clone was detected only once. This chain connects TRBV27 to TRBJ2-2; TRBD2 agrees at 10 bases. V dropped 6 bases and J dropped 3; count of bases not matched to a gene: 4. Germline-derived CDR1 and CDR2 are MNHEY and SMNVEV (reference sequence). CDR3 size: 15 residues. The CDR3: CASRLTSGYTGELFF. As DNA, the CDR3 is TGTGCCAGCAGACTGACTAGCGGGTACACCGGGGAGCTGTTTTTT.

CDR3 amino acids: CASSEKEGGVDYGYTF. In DNA, the CDR3 is TGTGCCAGCAGTGAAAAGGAAGGGGGGGTAGACTATGGCTACACCTTC. This chain links TRBV2 with TRBJ1-2; tentative D call: TRBD1 (6 bases). The germline gives CDR1 SNHLY, CDR2 FYNNEI. The CDR3 runs to 16 residues. Trimming took off 2 bases at V and 3 bases at J, with 16 bases between the two ends. Full variable domain (outside the CDR3, taken from reference TRBV2 and TRBJ1-2): EPEVTQTPSHQVTQMGQEVILRCVPISNHLYFYWYRQILGQKVEFLVSFYNNEISEKSEIFDDQFSVERPDGSNFTLKIRSTKLEDSAMYFCASSEKEGGVDYGYTFGSGTRLTVV.

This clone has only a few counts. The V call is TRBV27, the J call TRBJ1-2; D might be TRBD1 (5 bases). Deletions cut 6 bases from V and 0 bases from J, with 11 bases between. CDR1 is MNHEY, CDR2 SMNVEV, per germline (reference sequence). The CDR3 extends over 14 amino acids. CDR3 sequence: CASSPDTSNYGYTF. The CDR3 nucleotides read TGTGCCAGCAGCCCGGACACCTCTAACTATGGCTACACCTTC.

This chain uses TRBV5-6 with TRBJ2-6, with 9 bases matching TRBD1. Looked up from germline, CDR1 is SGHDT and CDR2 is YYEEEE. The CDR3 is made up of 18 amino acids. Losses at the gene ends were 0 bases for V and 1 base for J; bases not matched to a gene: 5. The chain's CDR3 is CASSLGDRVTSGANVLTF. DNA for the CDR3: TGTGCCAGCAGCTTGGGGGACAGGGTCACGTCTGGGGCCAACGTCCTGACTTTC.

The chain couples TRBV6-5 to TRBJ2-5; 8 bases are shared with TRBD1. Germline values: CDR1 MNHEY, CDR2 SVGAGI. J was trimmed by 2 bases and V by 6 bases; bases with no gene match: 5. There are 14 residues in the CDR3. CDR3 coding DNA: TGTGCCAGCAGGCCAACAGGGGGACAAGAGACCCAGTACTTC. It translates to CASRPTGGQETQYF.

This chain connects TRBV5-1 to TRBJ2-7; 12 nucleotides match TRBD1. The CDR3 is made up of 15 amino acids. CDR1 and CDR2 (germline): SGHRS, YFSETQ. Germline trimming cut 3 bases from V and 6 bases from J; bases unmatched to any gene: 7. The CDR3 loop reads CASSSTGTGGGEQYF. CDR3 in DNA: TGCGCCAGCAGCTCCACCGGGACAGGGGGCGGCGAGCAGTACTTC.